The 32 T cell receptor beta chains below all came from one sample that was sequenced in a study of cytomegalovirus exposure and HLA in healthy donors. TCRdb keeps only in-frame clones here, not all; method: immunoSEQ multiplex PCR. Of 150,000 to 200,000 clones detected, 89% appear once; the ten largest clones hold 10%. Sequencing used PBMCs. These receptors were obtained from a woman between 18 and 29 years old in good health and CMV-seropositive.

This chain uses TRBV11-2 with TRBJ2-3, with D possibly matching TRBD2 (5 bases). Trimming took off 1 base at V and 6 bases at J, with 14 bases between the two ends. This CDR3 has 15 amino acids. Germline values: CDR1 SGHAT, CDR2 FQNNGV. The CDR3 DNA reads TGTGCCAGCAGCTTAGGCCGGGAAGTAGTCGATACGCAGTATTTT. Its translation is CASSLGREVVDTQYF.

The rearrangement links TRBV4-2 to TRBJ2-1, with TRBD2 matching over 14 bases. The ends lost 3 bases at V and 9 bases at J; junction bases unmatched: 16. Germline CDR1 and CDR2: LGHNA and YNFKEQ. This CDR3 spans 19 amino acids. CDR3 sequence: CASSHAVMGLAGVQGEQFF. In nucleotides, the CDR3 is TGTGCCAGCAGCCACGCCGTTATGGGACTAGCGGGAGTGCAGGGTGAGCAGTTCTTC.

CDR3: CASSPVGQGSYEQYF. The CDR3 bases are TGTGCCAGCAGTCCCGTCGGACAGGGTTCCTACGAGCAGTACTTC. The J gene is TRBJ2-7, the V gene TRBV28; TRBD1 matches at 8 bases. V lost 5 bases, J lost 1 base, and 7 bases stayed unmatched. Germline CDR1 reads MDHEN; CDR2 reads SYDVKM. This CDR3 region has 15 residues.

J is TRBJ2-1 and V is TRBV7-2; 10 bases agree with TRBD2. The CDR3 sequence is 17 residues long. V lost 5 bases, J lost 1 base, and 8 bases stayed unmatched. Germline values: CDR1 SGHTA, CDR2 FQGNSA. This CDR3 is CASSTRTSGKSYNEQFF. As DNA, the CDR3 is TGTGCCAGCAGCACCCGGACTAGCGGTAAATCCTACAATGAGCAGTTCTTC.

In DNA, the CDR3 is TGTGCCAGCAGTGAAGAGGGGCCCACTGAAGCTTTCTTT. This codes for CASSEEGPTEAFF. The gene calls are TRBV2 and TRBJ1-1, with a weak D call TRBD1 (5 bases). Trimming shortened V by 1 base and J by 4 bases, and 7 bases separated the two germline ends. Germline V gene sequence: CDR1 SNHLY, CDR2 FYNNEI. The CDR3 spans 13 residues.

As DNA, the CDR3 is TGTGCCAGCAGTGGGACAGACATATCCTCTGGAAACACCATATATTTT. Amino acids: CASSGTDISSGNTIYF. This rearrangement joins TRBV2 to TRBJ1-3, with a weak D call TRBD1 (6 bases). Trimming removed 4 bases from V and 0 bases from J, with 13 bases in between. The CDR3 contains 16 residues. CDR1 and CDR2 (germline): SNHLY, FYNNEI.

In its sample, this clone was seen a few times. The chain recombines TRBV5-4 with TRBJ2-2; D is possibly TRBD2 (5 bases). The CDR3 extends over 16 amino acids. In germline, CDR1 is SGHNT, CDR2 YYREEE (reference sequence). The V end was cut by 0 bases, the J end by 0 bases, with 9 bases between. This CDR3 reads CASSLDSGSNTGELFF. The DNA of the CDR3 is TGTGCCAGCAGCTTGGATTCGGGATCGAACACCGGGGAGCTGTTTTTT.

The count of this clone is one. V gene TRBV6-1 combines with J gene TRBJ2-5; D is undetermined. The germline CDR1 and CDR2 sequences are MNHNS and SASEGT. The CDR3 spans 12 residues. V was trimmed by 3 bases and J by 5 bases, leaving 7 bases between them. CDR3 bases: TGTGCCAGCAGTGAGCTGCGGGAGACCCAGTACTTC. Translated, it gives CASSELRETQYF.

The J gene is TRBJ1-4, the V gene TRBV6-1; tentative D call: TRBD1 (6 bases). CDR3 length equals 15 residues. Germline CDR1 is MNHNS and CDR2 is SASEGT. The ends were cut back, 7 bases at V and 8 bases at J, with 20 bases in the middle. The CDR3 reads CASIDRTEVHEKLFF. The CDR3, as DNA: TGTGCCAGCATAGATAGGACAGAAGTACACGAAAAACTGTTTTTT.

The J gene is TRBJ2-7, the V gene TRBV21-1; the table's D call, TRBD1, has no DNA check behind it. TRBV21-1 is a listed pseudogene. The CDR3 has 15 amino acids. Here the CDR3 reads CASSKAGTGRYEQYF. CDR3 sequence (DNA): TGTGCCAGCAGCAAAGCAGGGACAGGGAGGTACGAGCAGTACTTC.

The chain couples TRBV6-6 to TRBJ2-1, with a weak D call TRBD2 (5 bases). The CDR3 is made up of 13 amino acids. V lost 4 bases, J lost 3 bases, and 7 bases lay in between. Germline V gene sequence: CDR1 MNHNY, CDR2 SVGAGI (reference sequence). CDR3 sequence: CASSSRDYNEQFF. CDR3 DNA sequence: TGTGCCAGCAGTTCCCGGGACTACAATGAGCAGTTCTTC.

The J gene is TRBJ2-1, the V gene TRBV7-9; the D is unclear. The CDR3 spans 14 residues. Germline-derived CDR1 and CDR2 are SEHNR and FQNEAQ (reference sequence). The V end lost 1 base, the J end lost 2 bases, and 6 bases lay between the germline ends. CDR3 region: CASSLDSPYNEQFF. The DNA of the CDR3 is TGTGCCAGCAGCTTAGACAGTCCCTACAATGAGCAGTTCTTC.

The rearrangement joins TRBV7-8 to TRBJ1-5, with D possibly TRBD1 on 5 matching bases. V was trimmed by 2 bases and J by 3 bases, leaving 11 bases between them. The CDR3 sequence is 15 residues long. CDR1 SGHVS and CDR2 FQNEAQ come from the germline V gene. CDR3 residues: CASSLKTGPNQPQHF. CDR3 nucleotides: TGTGCCAGCAGCTTAAAAACAGGACCCAATCAGCCCCAGCATTTT. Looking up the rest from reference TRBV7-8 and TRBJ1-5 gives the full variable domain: GAGVSQSPRYKVAKRGQDVALRCDPISGHVSLFWYQQALGQGPEFLTYFQNEAQLDKSGLPSDRFFAERPEGSVSTLKIQRTQQEDSAVYLCASSLKTGPNQPQHFGDGTRLSIL.

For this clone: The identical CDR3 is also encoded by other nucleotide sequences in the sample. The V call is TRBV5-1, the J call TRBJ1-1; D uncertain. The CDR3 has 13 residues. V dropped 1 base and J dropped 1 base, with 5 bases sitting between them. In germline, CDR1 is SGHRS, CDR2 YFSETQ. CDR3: CASSLTGNTEAFF. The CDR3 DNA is TGCGCCAGCAGCTTGACCGGGAACACTGAAGCTTTCTTT.

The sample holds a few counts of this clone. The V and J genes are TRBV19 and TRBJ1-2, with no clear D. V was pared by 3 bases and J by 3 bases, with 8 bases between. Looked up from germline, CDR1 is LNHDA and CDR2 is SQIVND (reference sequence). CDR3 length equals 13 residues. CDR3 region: CASSIGPDYGYTF. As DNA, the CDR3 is TGTGCCAGTAGTATTGGGCCAGACTATGGCTACACCTTC.

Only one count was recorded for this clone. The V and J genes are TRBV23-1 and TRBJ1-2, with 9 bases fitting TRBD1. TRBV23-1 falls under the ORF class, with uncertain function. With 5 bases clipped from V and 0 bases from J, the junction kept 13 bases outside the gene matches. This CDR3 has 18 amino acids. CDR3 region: CASSDGTGFESSNYGYTF. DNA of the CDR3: TGCGCCAGCAGTGATGGGACAGGGTTTGAGTCCTCTAACTATGGCTACACCTTC.

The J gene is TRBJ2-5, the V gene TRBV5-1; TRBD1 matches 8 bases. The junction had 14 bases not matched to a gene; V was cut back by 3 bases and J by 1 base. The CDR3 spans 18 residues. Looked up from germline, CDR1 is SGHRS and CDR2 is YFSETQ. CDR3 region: CASSSRTQGASFQETQYF. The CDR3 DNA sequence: TGCGCCAGCAGCTCTCGCACCCAGGGGGCTTCCTTCCAAGAGACCCAGTACTTC.

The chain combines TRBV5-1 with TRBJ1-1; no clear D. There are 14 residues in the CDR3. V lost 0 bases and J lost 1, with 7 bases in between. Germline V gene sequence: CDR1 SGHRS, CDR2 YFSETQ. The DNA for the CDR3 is TGCGCCAGCAGCTTGGTCGGCGGGAACACTGAAGCTTTCTTT. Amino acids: CASSLVGGNTEAFF.

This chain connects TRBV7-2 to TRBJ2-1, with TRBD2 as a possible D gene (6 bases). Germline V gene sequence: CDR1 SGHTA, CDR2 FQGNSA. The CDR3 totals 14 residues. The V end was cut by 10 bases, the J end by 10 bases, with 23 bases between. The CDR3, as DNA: TGTGCCACCCGCCGCGGGACCCTGAGTTGGGAGCAGTTCTTC. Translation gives CATRRGTLSWEQFF.

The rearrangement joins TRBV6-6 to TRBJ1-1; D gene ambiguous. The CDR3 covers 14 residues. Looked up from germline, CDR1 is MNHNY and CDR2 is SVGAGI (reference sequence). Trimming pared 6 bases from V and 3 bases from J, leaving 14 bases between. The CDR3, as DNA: TGTGCCAGCAGGCCCTTTGTCGGGGACACTGAAGCTTTCTTT. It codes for CASRPFVGDTEAFF.

The CDR3 protein is CASSLMGAEDEQFF. CDR3 DNA sequence: TGTGCCAGCAGTTTAATGGGGGCGGAGGATGAGCAGTTCTTC. J is TRBJ2-1 and V is TRBV27; possibly TRBD1 for D (6 bases). The CDR3 is made up of 14 amino acids. V gave up 2 bases and J gave up 8 bases, with 13 bases separating them. Germline V gene data show CDR1 as MNHEY and CDR2 as SMNVEV (reference sequence).

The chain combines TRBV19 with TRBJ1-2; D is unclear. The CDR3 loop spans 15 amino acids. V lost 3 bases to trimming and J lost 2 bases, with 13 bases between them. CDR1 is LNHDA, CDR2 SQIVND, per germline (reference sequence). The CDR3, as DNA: TGTGCCAGTAGTATCGCTAAAACAGTAAACTATGGCTACACCTTC. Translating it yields CASSIAKTVNYGYTF. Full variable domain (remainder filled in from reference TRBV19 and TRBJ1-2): DGGITQSPKYLFRKEGQNVTLSCEQNLNHDAMYWYRQDPGQGLRLIYYSQIVNDFQKGDIAEGYSVSREKKESFPLTVTSAQKNPTAFYLCASSIAKTVNYGYTFGSGTRLTVV.

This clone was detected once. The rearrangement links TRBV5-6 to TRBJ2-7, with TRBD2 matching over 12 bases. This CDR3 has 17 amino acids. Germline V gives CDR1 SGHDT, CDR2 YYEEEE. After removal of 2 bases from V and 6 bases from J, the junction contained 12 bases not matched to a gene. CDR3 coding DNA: TGTGCCAGCAGCTTCCCCCCTAGCGGGAGGGCTCTCTCCGAGCAGTACTTC. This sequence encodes CASSFPPSGRALSEQYF. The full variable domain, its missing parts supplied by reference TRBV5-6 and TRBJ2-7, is DAGVTQSPTHLIKTRGQQVTLRCSPKSGHDTVSWYQQALGQGPQFIFQYYEEEERQRGNFPDRFSGHQFPNYSSELNVNALLLGDSALYLCASSFPPSGRALSEQYFGPGTRLTVT.

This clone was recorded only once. The CDR3 loop reads CASSEGGNYGYTF. CDR3 DNA sequence: TGTGCCAGCAGTGAAGGAGGGAACTATGGCTACACCTTC. The V gene is TRBV6-1, the J gene TRBJ1-2; D gene unclear. The CDR3 length is 13 residues. V lost 1 base and J lost 2, with 5 bases in between. Germline V gives CDR1 MNHNS, CDR2 SASEGT.

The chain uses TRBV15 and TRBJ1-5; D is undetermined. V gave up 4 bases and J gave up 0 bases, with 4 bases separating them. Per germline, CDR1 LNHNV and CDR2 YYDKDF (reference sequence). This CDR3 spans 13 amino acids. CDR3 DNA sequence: TGTGCCACCAGCACACATAGCAATCAGCCCCAGCATTTT. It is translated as CATSTHSNQPQHF.

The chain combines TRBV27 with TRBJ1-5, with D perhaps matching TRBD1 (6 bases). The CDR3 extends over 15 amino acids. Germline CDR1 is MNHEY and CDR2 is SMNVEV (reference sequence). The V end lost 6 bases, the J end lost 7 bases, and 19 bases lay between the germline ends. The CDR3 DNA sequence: TGTGCCAGCAGCCCCATCCAGGGGCTACAGCAGCCCCAGCATTTT. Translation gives CASSPIQGLQQPQHF.

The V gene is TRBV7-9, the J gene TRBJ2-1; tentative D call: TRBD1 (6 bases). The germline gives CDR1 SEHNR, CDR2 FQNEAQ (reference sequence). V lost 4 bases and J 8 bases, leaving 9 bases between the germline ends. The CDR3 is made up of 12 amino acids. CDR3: CASSYRVHEQFF. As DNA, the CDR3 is TGTGCCAGCAGCTACAGGGTTCATGAGCAGTTCTTC.

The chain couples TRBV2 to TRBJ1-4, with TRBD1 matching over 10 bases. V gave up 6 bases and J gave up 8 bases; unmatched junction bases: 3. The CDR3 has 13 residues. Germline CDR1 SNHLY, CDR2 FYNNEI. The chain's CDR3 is CASRGQGYEKLFF. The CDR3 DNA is TGTGCCAGCAGGGGACAGGGGTACGAAAAACTGTTTTTT.

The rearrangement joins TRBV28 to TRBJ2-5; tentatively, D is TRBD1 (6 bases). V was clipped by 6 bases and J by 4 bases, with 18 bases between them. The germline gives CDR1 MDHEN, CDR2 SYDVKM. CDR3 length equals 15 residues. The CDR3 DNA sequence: TGTGCCAGCAGCGACGACAGGATTAGAAGAGAGACCCAGTACTTC. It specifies CASSDDRIRRETQYF. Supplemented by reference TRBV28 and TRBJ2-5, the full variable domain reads DVKVTQSSRYLVKRTGEKVFLECVQDMDHENMFWYRQDPGLGLRLIYFSYDVKMKEKGDIPEGYSVSREKKERFSLILESASTNQTSMYLCASSDDRIRRETQYFGPGTRLLVL.

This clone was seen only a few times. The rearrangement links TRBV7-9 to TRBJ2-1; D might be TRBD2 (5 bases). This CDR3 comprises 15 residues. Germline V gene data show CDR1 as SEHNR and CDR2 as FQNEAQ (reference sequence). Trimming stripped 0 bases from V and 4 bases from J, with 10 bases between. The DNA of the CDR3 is TGTGCCAGCAGCTTAGCAGGGAGTCCATACAATGAGCAGTTCTTC. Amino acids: CASSLAGSPYNEQFF. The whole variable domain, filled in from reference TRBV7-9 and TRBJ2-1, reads DTGVSQNPRHKITKRGQNVTFRCDPISEHNRLYWYRQTLGQGPEFLTYFQNEAQLEKSRLLSDRFSAERPKGSFSTLEIQRTEQGDSAMYLCASSLAGSPYNEQFFGPGTRLTVL.

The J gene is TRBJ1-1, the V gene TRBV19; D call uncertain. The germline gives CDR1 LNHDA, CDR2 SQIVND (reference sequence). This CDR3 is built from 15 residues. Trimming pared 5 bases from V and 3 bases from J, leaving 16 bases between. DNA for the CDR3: TGTGCCAGTAGTGTTCCTCTTCCGGGGTACACTGAAGCTTTCTTT. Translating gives CASSVPLPGYTEAFF.

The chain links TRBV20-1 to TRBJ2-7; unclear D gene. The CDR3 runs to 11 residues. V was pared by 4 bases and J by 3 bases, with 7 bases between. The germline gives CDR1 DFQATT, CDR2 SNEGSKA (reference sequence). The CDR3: CSAKQSYEQYF. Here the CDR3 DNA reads TGCAGTGCTAAACAGAGCTACGAGCAGTACTTC.